Listed below are T cell receptor beta chains from one sample, sequenced in a study of blood T cell repertoires in COVID-19. Some clones are missing from TCRdb's copy, which holds only in-frame ones; the method was immunoSEQ multiplex PCR. The table has tens of thousands of clones, around 90% seen once; the top ten hold roughly 3.5%. The specimen sequenced was peripheral blood. The receptors originated from a woman between 65 and 79 years old with acute or convalescent COVID-19. Both conserved end residues are part of each CDR3. A D gene is named only where the DNA matches it firmly. Some rows mark clone size as missing; the rest say once, few, many or name a class of expanded clone.

TRBV6-5,few,TRBD1,TRBJ2-1,CASSYSGTAGNEQFF,TGTGCCAGCAGTTACTCCGGGACAGCTGGCAATGAGCAGTTCTTC
TRBV28,.,TRBD1,TRBJ2-7,CASHTGQAYEQYF,TGTGCCAGCCATACCGGACAGGCCTACGAGCAGTACTTC
TRBV5-1,.,.,TRBJ1-2,CASSLPGYGYTF,TGCGCCAGCAGCTTGCCGGGTTATGGCTACACCTTC
TRBV7-9,once,.,TRBJ1-3,CASSLRDSSSGNTIYF,TGTGCCAGCAGCTTACGTGACAGTAGCTCTGGAAACACCATATATTTT
TRBV5-1,.,TRBD1,TRBJ1-3,CASSLSGQGGNTIYF,TGCGCCAGCAGCTTATCCGGACAGGGCGGAAACACCATATATTTT
TRBV11-2,.,.,TRBJ1-3,CASSLGGPIYF,TGTGCCAGCAGCTTGGGAGGGCCCATATATTTT
TRBV28,.,TRBD2,TRBJ2-1,CASQTLGGGVTYNEQFF,TGTGCCAGTCAAACTTTGGGCGGGGGGGTAACGTACAATGAGCAGTTCTTC
TRBV21-1,.,.,TRBJ2-1,CASNSLRGLGAEQFF,TGTGCCAGCAATTCACTGCGGGGGTTGGGGGCTGAGCAGTTCTTC
TRBV3-1/TRBV3-2,.,.,TRBJ2-1,CASSPIQGGHNEQFF,TGTGCCAGCAGCCCCATCCAGGGGGGCCACAATGAGCAGTTCTTC
TRBV6-9,.,TRBD2,TRBJ2-5,CARLAGQETQYF,TGTGCCAGGTTAGCGGGGCAAGAGACCCAGTACTTC
TRBV5-4,.,.,TRBJ2-1,CASRTRDSYNEQFF,TGTGCCAGCAGGACCCGGGATTCCTACAATGAGCAGTTCTTC
TRBV27,.,.,TRBJ1-4,CASSILGGNEKLFF,.
TRBV6-6,.,TRBD2,TRBJ2-7,CASSQPGLAGVVYEQYF,TGTGCCAGCAGTCAACCGGGACTAGCGGGAGTAGTCTACGAGCAGTACTTC